The 30 T cell receptor beta chains given below trace back to one sample, sequenced in a study of T-cell memory formation after mild COVID-19. MiXCR, applied by TCRdb to the 5' RACE reads, yields one record per CDR3 protein. The data show 500,000 to 650,000 distinct CDR3 sequences, approximately 21% seen once. Sequencing used PBMCs or a T cell subset sorted from them (not recorded which). Receptors originate from an adult woman who had mild COVID-19 (a few samples of this study predate the infection). Cell type and time point are not known.

This clonotype was seen only a few times. This chain uses TRBV20-1 with TRBJ1-6; TRBD1 is a possible D gene (5 bases). Germline V gene lookup returns CDR1 DFQATT and CDR2 SNEGSKA (reference sequence). The CDR3 contains 16 residues. Trimming removed 1 base at V and 2 bases at J, with 12 bases between. The CDR3 region has the DNA TGCAGTGCTAGAGTCGGGGGGGTTACCTATAATTCACCCCTCCACTTT. Translated: CSARVGGVTYNSPLHF.

This clonotype was counted between two and nine times. The chain has TRBV7-9 and TRBJ2-7, with 9 bases lining up with TRBD1. The V and J ends lost 5 bases and 1 base, in that order; junction bases with no gene match: 9. Germline loops: CDR1 SEHNR, CDR2 FQNEAQ (reference sequence). CDR3 length: 16 amino acids. CDR3 in DNA: TGTGCCAGCAGCCAACCCCGGACAGGGGCTTCCTACGAGCAGTACTTC. Its protein is CASSQPRTGASYEQYF. Full variable domain (rest looked up from reference TRBV7-9 and TRBJ2-7): DTGVSQNPRHKITKRGQNVTFRCDPISEHNRLYWYRQTLGQGPEFLTYFQNEAQLEKSRLLSDRFSAERPKGSFSTLEIQRTEQGDSAMYLCASSQPRTGASYEQYFGPGTRLTVT.

The V call is TRBV24-1, the J call TRBJ2-1; 7 nucleotides line up with TRBD2. Germline CDR1 reads KGHDR; CDR2 reads SFDVKD. There are 14 residues in the CDR3. V lost 9 bases, J lost 2 bases, and 6 bases stayed unmatched. The chain's CDR3 is CATQPRETYNEQFF. DNA of the CDR3: TGTGCCACCCAGCCGCGGGAGACCTACAATGAGCAGTTCTTC.

There are a few counts of this clonotype. The rearrangement joins TRBV7-3 to TRBJ2-3, with 12 bases lining up with TRBD2. The trim removed 4 bases at V and 6 bases at J, leaving 8 bases unmatched. Per the germline V gene, CDR1 is SGHTA and CDR2 is FQGTGA. The CDR3 sequence is 16 residues long. CDR3 DNA: TGTGCCAGCAGCTCCACTCTAGCGGGAGGGCCCGATACGCAGTATTTT. Residues: CASSSTLAGGPDTQYF. Looking up the rest from reference TRBV7-3 and TRBJ2-3 gives the full variable domain: GAGVSQTPSNKVTEKGKYVELRCDPISGHTALYWYRQSLGQGPEFLIYFQGTGAADDSGLPNDRFFAVRPEGSVSTLKIQRTERGDSAVYLCASSSTLAGGPDTQYFGPGTRLTVL.

This clonotype has ten or more counts. CDR3 bases: TGTGCCAGCAGTTACTCGGGGGGAGAGACCCAGTACTTC. This translates into CASSYSGGETQYF. The chain recombines TRBV6-5 with TRBJ2-5, with TRBD2 as a possible D gene (6 bases). The CDR3 sequence is 13 residues long. Germline V lookup: CDR1 MNHEY, CDR2 SVGAGI. V was trimmed by 0 bases and J by 4 bases, leaving 6 bases between them.

The chain carries TRBV20-1 and TRBJ2-5; D ambiguous. V dropped 3 bases and J dropped 5 bases, with 25 bases sitting between them. Germline-derived CDR1 and CDR2 are DFQATT and SNEGSKA (reference sequence). This CDR3 has 17 residues. DNA for the CDR3: TGCAGTGCTAGGGAATTCCCTCTGGGATTAGCTGGGGAGACCCAGTACTTC. It is translated as CSAREFPLGLAGETQYF.

There are a few counts of this clonotype. The V call is TRBV6-2 or TRBV6-3, the J call TRBJ2-1; D is unresolved. Germline assignment: CDR1 MNHEY and CDR2 SVGEGT. CDR3 length: 13 amino acids. Trimming left V 6 bases short and J 5 bases short, with 11 bases between. The CDR3 nucleotides read TGTGCCAGCAGGTTCTTAAAGGACAATGAGCAGTTCTTC. Residues: CASRFLKDNEQFF.

The genes are TRBV20-1 and TRBJ1-2; the D is unclear. The CDR3 spans 14 residues. The germline V and J ends were trimmed by 5 bases and 8 bases, with 21 bases remaining between them. The germline V gene has CDR1 DFQATT and CDR2 SNEGSKA (reference sequence). This CDR3 reads CSASSSASRGGYTF. For the CDR3, the DNA is TGCAGTGCTTCTTCGTCCGCCTCGCGAGGGGGCTACACCTTC.

The chain couples TRBV4-1 to TRBJ2-1, with D tentatively TRBD1 or TRBD2 (5 bases each). The CDR3 is 16 amino acids. CDR1 MGHRA and CDR2 YSYEKL come from the germline V gene. Trimming took off 1 base at V and 6 bases at J, with 16 bases between the two ends. CDR3 bases: TGCGCCAGCAGCCAAGGGGGTCGGGGCCTCAGCAATGAGCAGTTCTTC. It codes for CASSQGGRGLSNEQFF.

The chain is built from TRBV7-3 and TRBJ1-1; a possible D gene is TRBD1 (6 bases). This CDR3 has 16 residues. The V end lost 1 base, the J end lost 2 bases, and 14 bases lay between the germline ends. Germline lookup yields CDR1 SGHTA and CDR2 FQGTGA. The CDR3 sequence: CASSLNFAGVNTEAFF. CDR3 sequence (DNA): TGTGCCAGCAGCTTAAATTTCGCAGGGGTTAACACTGAAGCTTTCTTT.

The rearrangement links TRBV20-1 to TRBJ2-3; D may be TRBD1 or TRBD2 (5 bases each). Germline V lookup: CDR1 DFQATT, CDR2 SNEGSKA (reference sequence). With 0 bases removed from V and 0 bases from J, the gap between germline ends came to 10 bases. The CDR3 loop spans 15 amino acids. In DNA, the CDR3 is TGCAGTGCTAGAGAAGGGACGGCGAGCACAGATACGCAGTATTTT. It specifies CSAREGTASTDTQYF.

This clonotype has only a few counts. The chain is built from TRBV4-3 and TRBJ1-1; a weak D match, TRBD1 (6 bases). CDR1 and CDR2 from the germline V gene are LGHNA and YSLEER. The ends were cut back, 4 bases at V and 5 bases at J, with 14 bases in the middle. The CDR3 totals 14 residues. The CDR3 DNA reads TGCGCCAGCAGCCCAACCGGGGGCGGGACTGAAGCTTTCTTT. Its translation is CASSPTGGGTEAFF.

In DNA form, the CDR3 reads TGTGCCAGCAGTTTGCTGGGCGGGGGGGCGTTAGGTGAGCAGTTCTTC. It specifies CASSLLGGGALGEQFF. The V and J genes are TRBV12-3 or TRBV12-4 and TRBJ2-1; 9 bases match TRBD2. With V trimmed by 3 bases and J by 9 bases, 12 bases remained unmatched. CDR3 length: 16 residues.

V usage is TRBV29-1 and J usage is TRBJ1-1; possible D gene TRBD1, 5 bases. In germline, CDR1 is SQVTM, CDR2 ANQGSEA. V was clipped by 4 bases and J by 4 bases, with 19 bases between them. This CDR3 has 15 amino acids. CDR3 loop: CSVVGSGTGLTEAFF. The CDR3 DNA is TGCAGCGTTGTAGGGTCAGGGACCGGACTCACTGAAGCTTTCTTT.

The rearrangement joins TRBV6-5 to TRBJ2-3; no definite D call. Trimming removed 0 bases from V and 3 bases from J, with 4 bases in between. Germline CDR1 and CDR2: MNHEY and SVGAGI. This CDR3 is 13 amino acids long. CDR3 loop: CASSYSLTDTQYF. The DNA of the CDR3 is TGTGCCAGCAGTTACTCCCTGACAGATACGCAGTATTTT.

The chain links TRBV14 to TRBJ2-1, with D tentatively TRBD2 (7 bases). V was shortened by 3 bases and J by 7 bases, with 10 bases between the two germline ends. CDR1 and CDR2 from the germline V gene are SGHDN and FVKESK. The length of the CDR3 is 13 residues. The CDR3 nucleotides read TGTGCCAGCAGCCAGGGGGGGGCAAATGAGCAGTTCTTC. As protein: CASSQGGANEQFF.

The CDR3 DNA reads as TGCAGCGTTGAAAAAACTAACACTGAAGCTTTCTTT. Translation gives CSVEKTNTEAFF. The chain is built from TRBV29-1 and TRBJ1-1; no clear D gene. From germline, CDR1 is SQVTM and CDR2 ANQGSEA. The CDR3 extends over 12 amino acids. Trimming left V 2 bases short and J 2 bases short, with 6 bases between.

The genes are TRBV27 and TRBJ2-7, with 12 bases lining up with TRBD2. The CDR3 sequence is 13 residues long. CDR1 MNHEY and CDR2 SMNVEV come from the germline V gene (reference sequence). With 2 bases clipped from V and 12 bases from J, the junction kept 5 bases outside the gene matches. The CDR3 loop is CASSLTGLAGLYF. CDR3 bases: TGTGCCAGCAGTTTAACTGGACTAGCGGGGTTGTACTTC.

This clonotype occurred a few times. The rearrangement joins TRBV5-5 to TRBJ1-6; a weak D match, TRBD1 (5 bases). Per the germline V gene, CDR1 is SGHKS and CDR2 is YYEKEE (reference sequence). Trimming removed 0 bases from V and 2 bases from J, with 9 bases in between. This CDR3 region has 16 residues. The CDR3 region is CASSLAGGAYNSPLHF. The DNA of the CDR3 is TGTGCCAGCAGCTTGGCCGGGGGAGCCTATAATTCACCCCTCCACTTT.

The V gene is TRBV2, the J gene TRBJ2-5; D gene uncertain. The CDR3 has 14 residues. The germline gives CDR1 SNHLY, CDR2 FYNNEI. The V gene lost 4 bases and the J gene lost 2 bases, with 11 bases spanning the gap. DNA of the CDR3: TGTGCCAGCAGTGTTCGGAGATATCAAGAGACCCAGTACTTC. It specifies CASSVRRYQETQYF.

This sequence joins TRBV25-1 and TRBJ1-1, with D possibly TRBD1 on 6 matching bases. The CDR3 has 14 amino acids. The V and J ends lost 4 bases and 1 base respectively, with 10 bases between them. Germline assignment: CDR1 MGHDK and CDR2 SYGVNS. CDR3 loop: CASSVSQGNTEAFF. CDR3 bases: TGTGCCAGCAGTGTCTCACAGGGGAACACTGAAGCTTTCTTT.

The gene calls are TRBV6-5 and TRBJ1-2, with 7 bases fitting TRBD1. V dropped 6 bases and J dropped 8; count of bases not matched to a gene: 12. The CDR3 is 14 residues long. From germline, CDR1 is MNHEY and CDR2 SVGAGI. As DNA, the CDR3 is TGTGCCAGCAGGAGACAGGGTGGCTGGGAGGGCTACACCTTC. Amino acids: CASRRQGGWEGYTF.

CDR3 nucleotides: TGTGCCACCAGTGACTCGGGACAGCAAGAGACCCAGTACTTC. Translating it yields CATSDSGQQETQYF. V and J are TRBV24-1 and TRBJ2-5; 7 bases match TRBD1. Germline V gene data show CDR1 as KGHDR and CDR2 as SFDVKD. V lost 4 bases to trimming and J lost 2 bases; unmatched junction nucleotides: 3. The CDR3 is 14 amino acids.

The chain couples TRBV10-3 to TRBJ1-2, with 7 bases lining up with TRBD1. After removal of 3 bases from V and 3 bases from J, the junction contained 4 bases not matched to a gene. The CDR3 has 14 amino acids. CDR1 and CDR2 (germline): ENHRY, SYGVKD. The CDR3 bases are TGTGCCATCAGTGACCCCAGGGGGGACTATGGCTACACCTTC. Its protein is CAISDPRGDYGYTF.

The rearrangement links TRBV6-5 to TRBJ2-7, with 12 bases that match TRBD1. Trimming at V came to 5 bases and at J to 5 bases, leaving 7 bases not matched to a gene. The CDR3 loop spans 15 amino acids. Germline V CDR1 and CDR2: MNHEY, SVGAGI. DNA of the CDR3: TGTGCCAGCAGTCTAGGGACAGGGGGCAAGAACGAGCAGTACTTC. As protein: CASSLGTGGKNEQYF.

This clonotype was counted only a few times. The gene calls are TRBV29-1 and TRBJ1-2; D uncertain. V was clipped by 7 bases and J by 2 bases, with 11 bases between them. This CDR3 contains 12 residues. Germline lookup yields CDR1 SQVTM and CDR2 ANQGSEA. The CDR3: CSAPVPNYGYTF. The CDR3 nucleotides are TGCAGCGCTCCGGTACCCAACTATGGCTACACCTTC.

This chain links TRBV30 with TRBJ1-1; D gene uncertain. CDR3 size: 14 residues. Germline CDR1 reads GTSNPN; CDR2 reads SVGIG (reference sequence). The V and J ends lost 0 bases and 1 base respectively, with 9 bases between them. CDR3 residues: CAWSVAPSNTEAFF. In DNA form, the CDR3 reads TGTGCCTGGAGTGTGGCACCATCGAACACTGAAGCTTTCTTT.

This chain joins TRBV18 and TRBJ2-5, with 8 positions matching TRBD2. There are 15 residues in the CDR3. With 0 bases clipped from V and 4 bases from J, the junction kept 4 bases outside the gene matches. Germline V lookup: CDR1 KGHSH, CDR2 LQKENI. DNA of the CDR3: TGTGCCAGCTCACCACCCTATCGGGAGGGAGAGACCCAGTACTTC. It codes for CASSPPYREGETQYF.

This clonotype was counted only a few times. The chain carries TRBV6-1 and TRBJ1-2; no reliable D call. CDR3 length equals 16 residues. The germline V and J ends were trimmed by 7 bases and 4 bases, with 22 bases remaining between them. The germline V gene has CDR1 MNHNS and CDR2 SASEGT. DNA for the CDR3: TGTGCCAGCACTAAAGGTAGCCAGAGACCCTCCTATGGCTACACCTTC. Amino acid sequence: CASTKGSQRPSYGYTF.

This sequence joins TRBV5-6 and TRBJ2-4; 14 bases fit TRBD2. This CDR3 has 17 residues. Unmatched junction bases numbered 4, after V lost 2 bases and J lost 3 bases. Germline V gene sequence: CDR1 SGHDT, CDR2 YYEEEE. CDR3 sequence: CASSFRTSGGIKNIQYF. The CDR3 nucleotides are TGTGCCAGCAGCTTCCGGACTAGCGGGGGGATCAAAAACATTCAGTACTTC.